This TCR beta chain was captured by sequencing in a study of T cell changes during pregnancy in multiple sclerosis. Clones were sequenced by immunoSEQ multiplex PCR, and TCRdb holds only the in-frame ones, with some missing. The data show 50,000 to 65,000 clones, with 75% to 95% seen just once and 2.2% held by the top ten. Trimming left V 7 bases short and J 3 bases short, with 12 bases between. Germline V gene data show CDR1 as LNHDA and CDR2 as SQIVND (reference sequence). There are 13 residues in the CDR3. The receptor was derived from a female donor in good health, enrolled as a control in a pregnancy study. The rearrangement joins TRBV19 to TRBJ1-1; D uncertain. Specimen: peripheral blood, collected in the first trimester of pregnancy. CDR3 bases: TGTGCCAGTACCATCGGGTTGGACACTGAAGCTTTCTTT. It specifies CASTIGLDTEAFF.